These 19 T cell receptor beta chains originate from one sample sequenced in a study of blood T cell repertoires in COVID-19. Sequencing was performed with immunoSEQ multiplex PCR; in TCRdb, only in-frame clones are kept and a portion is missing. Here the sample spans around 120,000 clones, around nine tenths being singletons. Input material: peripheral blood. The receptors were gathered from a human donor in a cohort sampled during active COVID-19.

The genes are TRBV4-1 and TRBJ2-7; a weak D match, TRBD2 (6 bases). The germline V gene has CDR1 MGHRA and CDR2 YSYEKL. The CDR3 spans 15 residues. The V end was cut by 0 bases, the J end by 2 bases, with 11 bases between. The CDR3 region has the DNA TGCGCCAGCAGCCAAGATCGCGGGGAAACCTACGAGCAGTACTTC. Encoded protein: CASSQDRGETYEQYF.

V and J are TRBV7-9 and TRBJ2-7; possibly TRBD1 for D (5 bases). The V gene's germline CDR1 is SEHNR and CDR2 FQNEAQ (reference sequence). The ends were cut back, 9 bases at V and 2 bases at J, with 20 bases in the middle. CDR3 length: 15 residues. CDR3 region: CASTQGIGPPYEQYF. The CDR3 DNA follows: TGTGCCAGTACCCAGGGAATTGGCCCTCCCTACGAGCAGTACTTC.

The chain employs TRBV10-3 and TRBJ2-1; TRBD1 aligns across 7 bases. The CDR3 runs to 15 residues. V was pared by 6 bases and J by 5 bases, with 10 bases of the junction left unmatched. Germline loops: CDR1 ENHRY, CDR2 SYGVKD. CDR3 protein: CAIREGQAKNNEQFF. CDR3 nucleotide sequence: TGTGCCATCAGAGAAGGACAGGCAAAGAACAATGAGCAGTTCTTC.

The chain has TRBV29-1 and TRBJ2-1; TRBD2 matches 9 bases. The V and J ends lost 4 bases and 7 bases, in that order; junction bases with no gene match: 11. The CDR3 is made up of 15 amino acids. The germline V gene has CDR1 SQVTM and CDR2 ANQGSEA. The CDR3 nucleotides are TGCAGCGTTGTCCGGGCGGGAGGGCTTTGGAATGAGCAGTTCTTC. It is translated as CSVVRAGGLWNEQFF.

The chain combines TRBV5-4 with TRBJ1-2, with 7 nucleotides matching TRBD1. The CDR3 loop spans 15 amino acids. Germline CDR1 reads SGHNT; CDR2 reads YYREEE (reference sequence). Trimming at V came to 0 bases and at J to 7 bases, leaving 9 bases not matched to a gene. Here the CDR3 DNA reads TGTGCCAGCAGCTTGGCCGCAAGGGGGCCTGGTGGCTACACCTTC. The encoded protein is CASSLAARGPGGYTF.

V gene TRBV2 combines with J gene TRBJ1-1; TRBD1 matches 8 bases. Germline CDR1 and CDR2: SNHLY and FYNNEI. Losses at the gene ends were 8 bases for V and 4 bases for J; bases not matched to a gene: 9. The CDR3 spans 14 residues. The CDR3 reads CASAGPTGVTEAFF. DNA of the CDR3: TGTGCCAGCGCAGGCCCGACAGGGGTCACTGAAGCTTTCTTT.

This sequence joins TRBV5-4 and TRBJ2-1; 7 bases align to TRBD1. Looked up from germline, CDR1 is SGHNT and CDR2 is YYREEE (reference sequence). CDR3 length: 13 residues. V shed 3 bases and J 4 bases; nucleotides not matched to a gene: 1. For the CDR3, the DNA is TGTGCCAGCAGCTCGGGACAGTACAATGAGCAGTTCTTC. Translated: CASSSGQYNEQFF. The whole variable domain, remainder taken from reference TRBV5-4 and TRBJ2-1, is ETGVTQSPTHLIKTRGQQVTLRCSSQSGHNTVSWYQQALGQGPQFIFQYYREEENGRGNFPPRFSGLQFPNYSSELNVNALELDDSALYLCASSSGQYNEQFFGPGTRLTVL.

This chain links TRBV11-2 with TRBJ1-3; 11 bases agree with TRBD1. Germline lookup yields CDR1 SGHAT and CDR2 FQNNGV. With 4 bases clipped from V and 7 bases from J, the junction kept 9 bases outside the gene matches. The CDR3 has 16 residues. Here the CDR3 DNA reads TGTGCCAGCAGCTATAAACTGGGACAGGGGGTGAACACCATATATTTT. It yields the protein CASSYKLGQGVNTIYF.

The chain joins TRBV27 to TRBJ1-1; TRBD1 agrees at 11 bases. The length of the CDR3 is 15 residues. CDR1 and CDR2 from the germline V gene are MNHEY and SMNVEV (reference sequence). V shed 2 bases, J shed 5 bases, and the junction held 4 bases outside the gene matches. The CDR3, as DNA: TGTGCCAGCAGTTTAGGACAGGGGGCGGGAACTGAAGCTTTCTTT. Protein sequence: CASSLGQGAGTEAFF.

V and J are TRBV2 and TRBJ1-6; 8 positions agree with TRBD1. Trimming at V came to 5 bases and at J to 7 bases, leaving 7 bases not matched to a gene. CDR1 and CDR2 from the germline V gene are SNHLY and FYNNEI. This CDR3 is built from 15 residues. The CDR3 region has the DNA TGTGCCAGCAGTCCCCCGGGACAGGCAAATTCACCCCTCCACTTT. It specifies CASSPPGQANSPLHF.

The CDR3 spells CASTAGELNTGELFF. Written as DNA, the CDR3 is TGCGCCAGCACCGCAGGGGAACTGAACACCGGGGAGCTGTTTTTT. V usage is TRBV5-1 and J usage is TRBJ2-2; possible D gene TRBD1, 6 bases. Trimming shortened V by 6 bases and J by 1 base, and 13 bases separated the two germline ends. CDR1 is SGHRS, CDR2 YFSETQ, per germline. The CDR3 covers 15 residues.

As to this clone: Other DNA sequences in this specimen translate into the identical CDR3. The CDR3 sequence: CASSLWDRGQETQYF. Here the CDR3 DNA reads TGTGCCAGCAGCTTGTGGGACAGGGGCCAAGAGACCCAGTACTTC. The rearrangement uses TRBV5-4 and TRBJ2-5; TRBD1 matches 10 bases. The trim removed 1 base at V and 1 base at J, leaving 1 base unmatched. CDR1 is SGHNT and CDR2 is YYREEE in the germline V gene (reference sequence). The CDR3 contains 15 residues.

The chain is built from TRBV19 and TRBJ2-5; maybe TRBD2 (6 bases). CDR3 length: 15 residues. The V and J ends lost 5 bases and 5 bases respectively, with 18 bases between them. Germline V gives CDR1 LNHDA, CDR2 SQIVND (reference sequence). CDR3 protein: CASSLFPAGGETQYF. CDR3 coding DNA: TGTGCCAGTAGTCTCTTCCCAGCGGGCGGGGAGACCCAGTACTTC.

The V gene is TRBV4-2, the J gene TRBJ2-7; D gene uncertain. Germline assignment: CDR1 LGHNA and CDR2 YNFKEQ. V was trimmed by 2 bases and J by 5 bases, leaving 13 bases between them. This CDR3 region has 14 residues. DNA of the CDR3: TGTGCCAGCAGCCAAAGCAGGAAGGTCGACGAGCAGTACTTC. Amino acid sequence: CASSQSRKVDEQYF.

DNA of the CDR3: TGCGCCAGCAGCTTGCTAACCACAGATACGCAGTATTTT. Translation gives CASSLLTTDTQYF. The chain combines TRBV5-1 with TRBJ2-3, with D uncertain. Germline CDR1 SGHRS, CDR2 YFSETQ. The germline V and J ends were trimmed by 1 base and 2 bases, with 5 bases remaining between them. The CDR3 runs 13 residues. Full variable domain (outside the CDR3, taken from reference TRBV5-1 and TRBJ2-3): KAGVTQTPRYLIKTRGQQVTLSCSPISGHRSVSWYQQTPGQGLQFLFEYFSETQRNKGNFPGRFSGRQFSNSRSEMNVSTLELGDSALYLCASSLLTTDTQYFGPGTRLTVL.

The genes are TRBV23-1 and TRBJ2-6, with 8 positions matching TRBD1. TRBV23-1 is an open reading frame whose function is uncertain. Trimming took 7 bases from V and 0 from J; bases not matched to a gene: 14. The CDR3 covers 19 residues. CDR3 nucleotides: TGCGCCAGCAATCACCCGACAGGGGACCTCATCTCTGGGGCCAACGTCCTGACTTTC. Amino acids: CASNHPTGDLISGANVLTF.

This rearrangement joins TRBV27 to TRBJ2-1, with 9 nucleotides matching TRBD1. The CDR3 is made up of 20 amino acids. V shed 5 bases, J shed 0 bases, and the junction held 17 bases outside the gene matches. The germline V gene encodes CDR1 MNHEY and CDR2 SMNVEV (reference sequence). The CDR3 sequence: CASSLPDRGKRHRSYNEQFF. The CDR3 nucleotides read TGTGCCAGCAGTCTCCCGGACAGGGGTAAGCGGCACCGCTCCTACAATGAGCAGTTCTTC.

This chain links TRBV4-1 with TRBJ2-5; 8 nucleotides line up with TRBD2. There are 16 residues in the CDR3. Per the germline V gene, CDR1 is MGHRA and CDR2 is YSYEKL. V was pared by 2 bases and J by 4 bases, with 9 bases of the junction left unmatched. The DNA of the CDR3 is TGCGCCAGCAGCCAAACGATCGGACTAGCCGCAGAGACCCAGTACTTC. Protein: CASSQTIGLAAETQYF.

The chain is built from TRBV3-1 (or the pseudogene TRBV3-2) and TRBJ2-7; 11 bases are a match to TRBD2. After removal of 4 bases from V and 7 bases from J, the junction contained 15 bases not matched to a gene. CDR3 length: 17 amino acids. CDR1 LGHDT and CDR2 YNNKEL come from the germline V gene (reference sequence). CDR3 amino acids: CASSRIAGGLTTLEQYF. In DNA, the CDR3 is TGTGCCAGCAGCCGCATAGCGGGAGGGCTTACTACGTTGGAGCAGTACTTC.